This TCR beta chain was identified in a study of CD8 T cells in Susac syndrome. The V gene's germline CDR1 is LGHDT and CDR2 YNNKEL (reference sequence). Trimming removed 0 bases from V and 4 bases from J, with 22 bases in between. CDR3 size: 19 residues. After extraction with the RNeasy kit, roughly 0.45 to 1 ug of the RNA was reverse transcribed using random hexamers. The TCR beta CDR3 was amplified by immunoSEQ multiplex PCR across 54 Vbeta, 13 Jbeta. TCRdb reprocessed the immunoSEQ multiplex PCR reads via MiXCR and lists one record per CDR3 protein. The sample includes around 280,000 distinct CDR3 sequences, just over 90% of them seen just once.

The sample was CD4+ T cells from PBMCs. The clonotype comes from a human donor with multiple sclerosis. The chain uses TRBV3-1 and TRBJ2-1; the D is unclear. The CDR3 loop reads CASSQDKWKDSEDYNEQFF. The DNA of the CDR3 is TGTGCCAGCAGCCAAGATAAGTGGAAAGACTCCGAGGATTACAATGAGCAGTTCTTC.